One sample yielded the 11 T cell receptor beta chains listed below, sequenced in a study of human T cells and chemical hapten exposure. TCRdb itself ran the 5' RACE reads through MiXCR, one entry per CDR3 protein. Of more than 140,000 distinct CDR3 sequences listed, over 3.5% were seen once; the top ten hold 1.3% to 1.5%. The template was total RNA from unfractionated whole blood. The origin of the receptors is a female donor in good health.

This clonotype was seen repeatedly, ten times or more. The chain carries TRBV6-4 and TRBJ1-2; the D gene is possibly TRBD1 (6 bases). The length of the CDR3 is 14 residues. CDR1 is MRHNA, CDR2 SNTAGT, per germline. Trimming took off 3 bases at V and 0 bases at J, with 8 bases between the two ends. CDR3 nucleotides: TGTGCCAGCAGTGAGTGGGACACTAACTATGGCTACACCTTC. It codes for CASSEWDTNYGYTF.

This clonotype has more than one count but fewer than ten. The chain employs TRBV19 and TRBJ1-2, with TRBD1 identical over 12 bases. The CDR3 covers 14 residues. Germline CDR1 reads LNHDA; CDR2 reads SQIVND (reference sequence). V dropped 9 bases and J dropped 4; count of bases not matched to a gene: 6. Written as DNA, the CDR3 is TGTGCCAGCGCCGGGACAGGGGGCTTCTATGGCTACACCTTC. It is translated as CASAGTGGFYGYTF.

Many counts were recorded for this clonotype. The chain carries TRBV7-9 and TRBJ1-1; TRBD1 matches 8 bases. With 5 bases clipped from V and 4 bases from J, the junction kept 9 bases outside the gene matches. Per the germline V gene, CDR1 is SEHNR and CDR2 is FQNEAQ (reference sequence). CDR3 length: 15 residues. CDR3 sequence: CASSPSTGEVTEAFF. CDR3 bases: TGTGCCAGCAGCCCCTCGACAGGGGAGGTCACTGAAGCTTTCTTT.

The table lists this clonotype with many counts. The chain has TRBV6-6 and TRBJ1-5; D gene ambiguous. Per the germline V gene, CDR1 is MNHNY and CDR2 is SVGAGI (reference sequence). V lost 6 bases and J 6 bases, leaving 15 bases between the germline ends. This CDR3 region has 14 residues. CDR3 in DNA: TGTGCCAGCAGGCCACTTGGACGTAGTCAGCCCCAGCATTTT. It codes for CASRPLGRSQPQHF.

This clonotype showed up many times. The chain is built from TRBV20-1 and TRBJ2-1; 12 nucleotides match TRBD2. This CDR3 comprises 13 residues. Germline V lookup: CDR1 DFQATT, CDR2 SNEGSKA (reference sequence). The V and J ends lost 5 bases and 10 bases, in that order; junction bases with no gene match: 6. The CDR3 nucleotides read TGCAGTGCTCTAGCGGGGGGGCCAGGCGAGCAGTTCTTC. Residues: CSALAGGPGEQFF.

This clonotype was counted a few times. V usage is TRBV29-1 and J usage is TRBJ2-3, with D unclear. Looked up from germline, CDR1 is SQVTM and CDR2 is ANQGSEA. V gave up 8 bases and J gave up 3 bases, with 12 bases separating them. The CDR3 is 12 residues long. The CDR3 loop is CSTRICTDTQYF. CDR3 coding DNA: TGCAGCACTCGGATATGTACAGATACGCAGTATTTT.

Ten or more counts support this clonotype. The chain recombines TRBV6-2 or TRBV6-3 with TRBJ2-2; TRBD2 agrees at 7 bases. The J segment lost 5 bases and the V segment lost 7 bases, leaving 7 bases of the junction unmatched. Germline CDR1 is MNHEY and CDR2 is SVGEGT. The CDR3 is made up of 14 amino acids. CDR3 amino acids: CASTQAGSTGELFF. CDR3 sequence (DNA): TGTGCCAGCACCCAAGCGGGGTCTACCGGGGAGCTGTTTTTT.

This clonotype was detected many times. V gene TRBV6-2 or TRBV6-3 combines with J gene TRBJ1-5; 8 nucleotides line up with TRBD1. The CDR3 totals 14 residues. Germline V gives CDR1 MNHEY, CDR2 SVGEGT. V was pared by 7 bases and J by 4 bases, with 6 bases of the junction left unmatched. The CDR3 is CASKIGQGNQPQHF. The CDR3 DNA follows: TGTGCCAGCAAGATCGGACAGGGTAATCAGCCCCAGCATTTT.

This clonotype was observed at least ten times. Compared with germline, one end of the junction differs, possibly owing to a read error. V gene TRBV6-1 combines with J gene TRBJ1-1; D not certain. The CDR3 is made up of 13 amino acids. The germline V gene encodes CDR1 MNHNS and CDR2 SASEGT. CDR3 bases: TGTGCCAGCAGTGATTTCGCCCGAATGGGTTTGCTCTTT. This codes for CASSDFARMGLLF.

The CDR3 loop is CSVLPGYTF. CDR3 DNA: TGCAGCGTCCTTCCTGGCTACACCTTC. The chain joins TRBV29-1 to TRBJ1-2; D uncertain. This CDR3 region has 9 residues. Germline CDR1 is SQVTM and CDR2 is ANQGSEA. V dropped 6 bases and J dropped 7 bases, with 6 bases sitting between them.

Many counts were recorded for this clonotype. The rearrangement joins TRBV9 to TRBJ2-6; 9 bases are a match to TRBD1. The germline CDR1 and CDR2 sequences are SGDLS and YYNGEE. V dropped 3 bases and J dropped 4; count of bases not matched to a gene: 8. There are 17 residues in the CDR3. The DNA of the CDR3 is TGTGCCAGCAGCGAGAGGACAGGGGAGGCCGGGGCCAACGTCCTGACTTTC. As protein: CASSERTGEAGANVLTF.